These T cell receptor beta chains were read from a single sample in a study of cytomegalovirus exposure and HLA in healthy donors. Sequencing used immunoSEQ multiplex PCR; TCRdb keeps in-frame clones, though not all of them. The sample lists about 98,000 clones, about 74% occurring once. Sequenced material: PBMCs. Receptors were obtained from a male donor in good health and CMV-seronegative. Both conserved end residues are trimmed from each CDR3. Fields, in order: J gene, D gene, V gene, CDR3 protein. The D gene is left open where the match is weak.

j_gene: TRBJ2-3; d_gene: TRBD2; v_gene: TRBV6-1; CDR3aa: AGGEGVGTDTQY
j_gene: TRBJ1-3; d_gene: .; v_gene: TRBV4-2; CDR3aa: ASSQVIGGSSGNTIY
j_gene: TRBJ2-1; d_gene: .; v_gene: TRBV5-6; CDR3aa: ASSLVPGSSYNEQF
j_gene: TRBJ2-7; d_gene: .; v_gene: TRBV29-1; CDR3aa: SVGDSYYEQY
j_gene: TRBJ1-5; d_gene: TRBD1; v_gene: TRBV6-5; CDR3aa: ASSDAQGDQPQH
j_gene: TRBJ1-5; d_gene: .; v_gene: TRBV4-1; CDR3aa: ASSQDLWGGQPQH
j_gene: TRBJ1-1; d_gene: .; v_gene: TRBV5-8; CDR3aa: ASSLTSHGGTEAF
j_gene: TRBJ2-7; d_gene: TRBD1; v_gene: TRBV15; CDR3aa: ATSREWTGDREQY
j_gene: TRBJ1-1; d_gene: .; v_gene: TRBV28; CDR3aa: ASSFPQGIRMNTEAF
j_gene: TRBJ2-7; d_gene: .; v_gene: TRBV2; CDR3aa: ASSASGRDGAYEQY
j_gene: TRBJ2-7; d_gene: .; v_gene: TRBV2; CDR3aa: ASSEAGVTYEQY
j_gene: TRBJ2-7; d_gene: .; v_gene: TRBV5-4; CDR3aa: ASSPNSYEQY
j_gene: TRBJ1-2; d_gene: .; v_gene: TRBV29-1; CDR3aa: SGDGYT
j_gene: TRBJ2-3; d_gene: TRBD2; v_gene: TRBV5-1; CDR3aa: ASSLDVAGGSDTQY
j_gene: TRBJ2-7; d_gene: TRBD2; v_gene: TRBV7-9; CDR3aa: ASSRGSGSGYEQY
j_gene: TRBJ2-7; d_gene: .; v_gene: TRBV27; CDR3aa: ASSLGEEQY
j_gene: TRBJ2-7; d_gene: TRBD1; v_gene: TRBV5-1; CDR3aa: ASSWTGTGLSYEQY
j_gene: TRBJ2-5; d_gene: TRBD1; v_gene: TRBV4-2; CDR3aa: ASSQDRIVTGADETQY
j_gene: TRBJ1-2; d_gene: TRBD1; v_gene: TRBV5-5; CDR3aa: ASSPQGAGYGYT
j_gene: TRBJ2-2; d_gene: TRBD1; v_gene: TRBV5-4; CDR3aa: ASSLRTGPSTYTGELF
j_gene: TRBJ2-7; d_gene: TRBD1; v_gene: TRBV27; CDR3aa: ASSSIYRDSTYEQY
j_gene: TRBJ2-7; d_gene: TRBD1; v_gene: TRBV10-3; CDR3aa: AISESGDRVSYEQY
j_gene: TRBJ1-1; d_gene: .; v_gene: TRBV7-2; CDR3aa: ASSIRRYRSGAEAF
j_gene: TRBJ2-7; d_gene: .; v_gene: TRBV7-9; CDR3aa: ASSFSEGRGYYEQY
j_gene: TRBJ1-1; d_gene: .; v_gene: TRBV28; CDR3aa: ASSSGSAF
j_gene: TRBJ2-7; d_gene: TRBD2; v_gene: TRBV6-5; CDR3aa: ASRPPSGTYEQY
j_gene: TRBJ2-1; d_gene: TRBD2; v_gene: TRBV4-1; CDR3aa: ASSQEGLAGINNEQF
j_gene: TRBJ1-5; d_gene: .; v_gene: TRBV19; CDR3aa: ASSRIQGFGNQPQH
j_gene: TRBJ1-1; d_gene: .; v_gene: TRBV7-2; CDR3aa: ASINDRLNTEAF